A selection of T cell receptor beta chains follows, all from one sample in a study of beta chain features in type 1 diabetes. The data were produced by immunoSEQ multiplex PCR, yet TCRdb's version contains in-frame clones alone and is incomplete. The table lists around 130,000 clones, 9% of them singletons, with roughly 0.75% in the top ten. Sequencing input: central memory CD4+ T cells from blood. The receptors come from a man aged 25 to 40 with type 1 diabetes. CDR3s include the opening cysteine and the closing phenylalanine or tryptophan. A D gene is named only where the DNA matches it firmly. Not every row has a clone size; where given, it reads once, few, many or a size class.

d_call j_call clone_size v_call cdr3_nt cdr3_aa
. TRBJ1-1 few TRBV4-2 TGTGCCAGCAGCCCCGGGCGGGGTGAGAACACTGAAGCTTTCTTT CASSPGRGENTEAFF
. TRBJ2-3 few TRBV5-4 TGTGCCAGCAGCTTATTTCCCAGGGAAGGAGATACGCAGTATTTT CASSLFPREGDTQYF
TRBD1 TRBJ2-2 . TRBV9 TGTGCCAGCAGCAAAGGTCACAGGGGAGCCGGGGAGCTGTTTTTT CASSKGHRGAGELFF
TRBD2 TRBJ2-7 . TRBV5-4 TGTGCCAGCAGTCGAGGAGGGGAGGGCCAGGGAGAGCAGTACTTC CASSRGGEGQGEQYF
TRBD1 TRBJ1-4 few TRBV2 TGTGCCAGCCGATACGGGACAGATAATGAAAAACTGTTTTTT CASRYGTDNEKLFF
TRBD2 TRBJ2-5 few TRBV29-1 TGCAGCGTTGGGATGCGGGGGGGCAGGGAGACCCAGTACTTC CSVGMRGGRETQYF
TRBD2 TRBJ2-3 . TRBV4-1 TGCGCCAGCAGCCAAAGGACTAGCGACACAGATACGCAGTATTTT CASSQRTSDTDTQYF
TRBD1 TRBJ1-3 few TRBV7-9 TGTGCCAGCAGCCTACGACAGGGGAGTGGAAACACCATATATTTT CASSLRQGSGNTIYF
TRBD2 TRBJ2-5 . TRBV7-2 TGTGCCAGCAGCTCCAGGGGGCTAGCGGGGGGGCTGGGAAAGACCCAGTACTTC CASSSRGLAGGLGKTQYF
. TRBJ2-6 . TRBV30 TGTGCCTGCACAGGGTTTACTGGGGCCAACGTCCTGACTTTC CACTGFTGANVLTF
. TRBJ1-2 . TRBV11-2 TGTGCCAGCAGTTACGAGGGAAATGGCTACACCTTC CASSYEGNGYTF
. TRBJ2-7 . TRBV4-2 TGTGCCAGCAGCCAGGACTGGAGCTCCTACGAGCAGTACTTC CASSQDWSSYEQYF
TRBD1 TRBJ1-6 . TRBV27 TGTGCCAGCAGTGTGGACAGGGATTCACCCCTCCACTTT CASSVDRDSPLHF
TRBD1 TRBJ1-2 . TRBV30 TGTGCCTGGAGGCAGGACAGGGGATCCTCCGGGGCCTTC CAWRQDRGSSGAF
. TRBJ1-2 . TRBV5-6 TGTGCCAGCAGCTTGGACGGGGGGACTTATGGCTACACCTTC CASSLDGGTYGYTF
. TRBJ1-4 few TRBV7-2 TGTGCCAGCAGCTTAGCTGACAGGCGGAATGAAAAACTGTTTTTT CASSLADRRNEKLFF
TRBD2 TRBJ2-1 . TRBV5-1 TGCGCCAGCAGCTACCTGACTAGCGGGGATCCCAATGAGCAGTTCTTC CASSYLTSGDPNEQFF
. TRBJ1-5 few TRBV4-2 TGTGCCAGCAGCCAAGCGGAGGGCCGCGGAATCCATCAGCCCCAGCATTTT CASSQAEGRGIHQPQHF
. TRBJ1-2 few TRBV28 TGTGCCAGCAGTTCGGGAGACTATGGCTACACCTTC CASSSGDYGYTF
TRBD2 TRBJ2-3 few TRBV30 TGTGCCTGGAGTCCTGGACTAGCGGGGGGTGAGGCGCAGTATTTT CAWSPGLAGGEAQYF